Given below is one T cell receptor (beta chain) in context. Original methodology: Amplifying reference gene primers gave estimates of nucleated cell counts. Measured with immunoSEQ multiplex PCR; TCRdb has only the in-frame clones, and not every one. D and trimming were read from the DNA, whereas the V and J calls and clone size are those reported in that table. Here the sample spans some 68,000 clones, roughly 89% being singletons. Trimming shortened V by 2 bases and J by 0 bases, and 7 bases separated the two germline ends. CDR1 and CDR2 from the germline V gene are MNHEY and SVGEGT. There are 14 residues in the CDR3. The data stem from a study of blood T cell repertoires in COVID-19. About the study: Samples came from the United States, Italy and Spain, spanning acute and convalescent COVID-19. Sources were T cells, B-cell-depleted T cells, or PBMCs; the material itself was cDNA or gDNA.

Sequencing was performed on peripheral blood. The receptor's source is a man aged 45 to 65 with active COVID-19. This chain connects TRBV6-2 or TRBV6-3 to TRBJ2-5; tentatively, D is TRBD2 (6 bases). The CDR3: CASSYRGNQETQYF. DNA of the CDR3: TGTGCCAGCAGTTACCGGGGGAACCAAGAGACCCAGTACTTC.